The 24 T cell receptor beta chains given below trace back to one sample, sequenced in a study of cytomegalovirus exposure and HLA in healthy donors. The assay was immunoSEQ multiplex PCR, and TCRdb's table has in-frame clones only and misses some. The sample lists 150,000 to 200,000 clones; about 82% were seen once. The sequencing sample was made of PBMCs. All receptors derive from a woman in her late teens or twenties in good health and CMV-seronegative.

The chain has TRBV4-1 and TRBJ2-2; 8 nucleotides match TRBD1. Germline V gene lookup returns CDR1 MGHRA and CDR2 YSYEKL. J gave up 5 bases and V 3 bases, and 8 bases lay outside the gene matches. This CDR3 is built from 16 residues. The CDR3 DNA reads TGCGCCAGCAGCCATCTCAGGGGGCAATGGACCGGGGAGCTGTTTTTT. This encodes CASSHLRGQWTGELFF.

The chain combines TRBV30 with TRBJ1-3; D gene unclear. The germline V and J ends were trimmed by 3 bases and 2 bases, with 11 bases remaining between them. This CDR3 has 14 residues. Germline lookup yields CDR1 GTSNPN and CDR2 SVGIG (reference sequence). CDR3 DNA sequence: TGTGCCTGGAGATCATGGCGGGCTGGAAACACCATATATTTT. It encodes CAWRSWRAGNTIYF.

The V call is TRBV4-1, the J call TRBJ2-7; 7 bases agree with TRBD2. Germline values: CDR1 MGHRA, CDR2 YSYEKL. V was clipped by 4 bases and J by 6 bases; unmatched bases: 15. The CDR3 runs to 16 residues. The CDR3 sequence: CASSRGVGLDLSEQYF. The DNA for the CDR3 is TGCGCCAGCAGCCGAGGGGTCGGACTAGACCTAAGCGAGCAGTACTTC.

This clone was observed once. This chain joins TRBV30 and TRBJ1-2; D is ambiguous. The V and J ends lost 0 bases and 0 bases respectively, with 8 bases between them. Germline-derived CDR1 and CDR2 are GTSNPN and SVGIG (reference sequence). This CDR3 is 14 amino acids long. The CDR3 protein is CAWSVRQTNYGYTF. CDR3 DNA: TGTGCCTGGAGTGTTCGTCAGACTAACTATGGCTACACCTTC.

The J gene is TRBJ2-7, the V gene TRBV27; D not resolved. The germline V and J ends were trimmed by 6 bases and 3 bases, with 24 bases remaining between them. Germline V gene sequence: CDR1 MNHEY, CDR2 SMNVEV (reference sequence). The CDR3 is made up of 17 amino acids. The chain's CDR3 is CASSPIAREMSGYEQYF. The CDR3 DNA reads TGTGCCAGCAGCCCAATCGCCAGAGAAATGTCGGGCTACGAGCAGTACTTC.

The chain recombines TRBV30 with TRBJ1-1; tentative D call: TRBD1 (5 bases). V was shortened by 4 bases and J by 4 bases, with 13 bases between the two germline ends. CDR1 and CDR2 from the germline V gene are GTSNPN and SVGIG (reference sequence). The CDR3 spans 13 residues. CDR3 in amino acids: CAWILQGGTEAFF. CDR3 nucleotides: TGTGCCTGGATTCTCCAGGGAGGCACTGAAGCTTTCTTT.

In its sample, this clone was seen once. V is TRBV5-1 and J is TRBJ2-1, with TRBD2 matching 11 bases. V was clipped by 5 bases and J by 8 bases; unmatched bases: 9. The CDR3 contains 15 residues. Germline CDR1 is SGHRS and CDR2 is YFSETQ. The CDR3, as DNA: TGCGCCAGCAGAATCACTAGCGGGAGACTCGATGAGCAGTTCTTC. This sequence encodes CASRITSGRLDEQFF.

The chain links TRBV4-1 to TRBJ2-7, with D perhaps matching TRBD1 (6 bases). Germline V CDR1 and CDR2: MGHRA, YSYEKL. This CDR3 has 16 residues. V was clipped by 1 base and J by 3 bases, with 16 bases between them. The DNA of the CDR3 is TGCGCCAGCAGCCAAGTTTTTGTGGGGGCGAACTACGAGCAGTACTTC. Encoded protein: CASSQVFVGANYEQYF.

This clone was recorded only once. The CDR3 protein is CASSPPPSGGGFYTDTQYF. In DNA, the CDR3 is TGTGCCAGCAGTCCTCCCCCTAGCGGGGGGGGATTCTACACAGATACGCAGTATTTT. The gene calls are TRBV27 and TRBJ2-3; 12 bases agree with TRBD2. From germline, CDR1 is MNHEY and CDR2 SMNVEV (reference sequence). Trimming at V came to 5 bases and at J to 2 bases, leaving 14 bases not matched to a gene. This CDR3 is built from 19 residues.

This chain's CDR3 is CATIGQGGSPLHF. CDR3 DNA sequence: TGTGCCACCATAGGACAGGGGGGTTCACCCCTCCACTTT. This chain links TRBV2 with TRBJ1-6; 10 nucleotides align to TRBD1. The CDR3 sequence is 13 residues long. From germline, CDR1 is SNHLY and CDR2 FYNNEI. V dropped 10 bases and J dropped 9; count of bases not matched to a gene: 6.

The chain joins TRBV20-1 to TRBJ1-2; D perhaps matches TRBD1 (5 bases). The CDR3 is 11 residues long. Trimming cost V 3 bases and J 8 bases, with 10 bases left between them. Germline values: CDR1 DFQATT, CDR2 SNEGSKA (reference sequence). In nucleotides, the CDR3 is TGCAGTGCTAGCAGGGTGATGGGCTACACCTTC. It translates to CSASRVMGYTF.

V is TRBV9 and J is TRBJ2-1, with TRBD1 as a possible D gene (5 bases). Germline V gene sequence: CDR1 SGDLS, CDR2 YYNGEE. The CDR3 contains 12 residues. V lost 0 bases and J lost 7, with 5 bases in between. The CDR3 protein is CASSVGQNEQFF. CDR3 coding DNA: TGTGCCAGCAGCGTAGGACAGAATGAGCAGTTCTTC.

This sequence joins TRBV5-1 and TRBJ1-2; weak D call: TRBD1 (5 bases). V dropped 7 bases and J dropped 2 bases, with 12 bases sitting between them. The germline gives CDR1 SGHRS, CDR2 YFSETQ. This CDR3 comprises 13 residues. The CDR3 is CASLGQGNYGYTF. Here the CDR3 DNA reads TGCGCCAGCCTCGGTCAGGGAAACTATGGCTACACCTTC.

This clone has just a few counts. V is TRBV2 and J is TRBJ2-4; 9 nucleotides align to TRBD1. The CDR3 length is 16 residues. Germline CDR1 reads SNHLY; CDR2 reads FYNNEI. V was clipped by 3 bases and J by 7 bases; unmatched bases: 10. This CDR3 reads CASSDPGTGGRNIQYF. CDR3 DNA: TGTGCCAGCAGTGATCCGGGTACAGGGGGCAGGAACATTCAGTACTTC. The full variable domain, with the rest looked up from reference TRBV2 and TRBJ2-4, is EPEVTQTPSHQVTQMGQEVILRCVPISNHLYFYWYRQILGQKVEFLVSFYNNEISEKSEIFDDQFSVERPDGSNFTLKIRSTKLEDSAMYFCASSDPGTGGRNIQYFGAGTRLSVL.

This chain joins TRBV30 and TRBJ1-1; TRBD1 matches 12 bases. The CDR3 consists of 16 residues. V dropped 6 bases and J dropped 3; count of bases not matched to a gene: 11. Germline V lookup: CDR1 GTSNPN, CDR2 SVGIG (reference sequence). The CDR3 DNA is TGTGCCTGCCAGGCGGGACAGGGGGCAAAGTACACTGAAGCTTTCTTT. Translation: CACQAGQGAKYTEAFF.

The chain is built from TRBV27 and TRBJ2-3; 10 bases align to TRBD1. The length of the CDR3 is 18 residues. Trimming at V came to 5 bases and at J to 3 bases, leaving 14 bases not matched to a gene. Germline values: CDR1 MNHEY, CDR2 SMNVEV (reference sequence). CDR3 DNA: TGTGCCAGCAGTCCCTGGGACAGGGGAGCAACCATTACAGATACGCAGTATTTT. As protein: CASSPWDRGATITDTQYF.

The CDR3 is CASVRDRGGNEQFF. In DNA form, the CDR3 reads TGTGCCAGTGTCCGGGACAGGGGGGGGAATGAGCAGTTCTTC. This rearrangement joins TRBV2 to TRBJ2-1; 11 nucleotides match TRBD1. Trimming cost V 9 bases and J 7 bases; bases outside gene matches: 8. There are 14 residues in the CDR3. Germline-derived CDR1 and CDR2 are SNHLY and FYNNEI.

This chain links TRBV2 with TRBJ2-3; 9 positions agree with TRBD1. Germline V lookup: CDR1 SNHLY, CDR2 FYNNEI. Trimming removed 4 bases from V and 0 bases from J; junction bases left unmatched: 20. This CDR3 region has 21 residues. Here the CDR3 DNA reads TGTGCCAGCAGTGGGTTTCGGGACAGGGAGTATAGACCGACTAGCACAGATACGCAGTATTTT. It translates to CASSGFRDREYRPTSTDTQYF.

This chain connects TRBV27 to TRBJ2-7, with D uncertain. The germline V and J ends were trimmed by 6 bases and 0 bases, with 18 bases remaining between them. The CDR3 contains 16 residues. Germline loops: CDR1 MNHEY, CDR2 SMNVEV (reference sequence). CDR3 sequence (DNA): TGTGCCAGCAGCCTCACTCCAAACCCCACCTCCTACGAGCAGTACTTC. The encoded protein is CASSLTPNPTSYEQYF.

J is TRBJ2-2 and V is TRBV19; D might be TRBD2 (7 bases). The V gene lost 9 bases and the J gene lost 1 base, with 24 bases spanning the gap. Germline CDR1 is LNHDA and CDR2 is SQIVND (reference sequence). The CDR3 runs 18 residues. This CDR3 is CASLLTTLRGGNTGELFF. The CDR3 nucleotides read TGTGCCAGCCTTCTCACCACCTTAAGGGGGGGGAACACCGGGGAGCTGTTTTTT.

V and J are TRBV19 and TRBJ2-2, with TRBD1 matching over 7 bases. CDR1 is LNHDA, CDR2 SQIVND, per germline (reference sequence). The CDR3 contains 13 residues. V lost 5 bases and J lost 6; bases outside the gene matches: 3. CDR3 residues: CASSQGQPGELFF. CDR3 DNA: TGTGCCAGTAGTCAGGGACAGCCCGGGGAGCTGTTTTTT.

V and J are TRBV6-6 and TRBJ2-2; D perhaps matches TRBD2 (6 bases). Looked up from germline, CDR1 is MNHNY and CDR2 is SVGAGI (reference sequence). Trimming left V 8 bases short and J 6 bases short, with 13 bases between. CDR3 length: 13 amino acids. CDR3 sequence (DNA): TGTGCCAGCGCGGGGAGTATCGCCGGGGAGCTGTTTTTT. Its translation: CASAGSIAGELFF.

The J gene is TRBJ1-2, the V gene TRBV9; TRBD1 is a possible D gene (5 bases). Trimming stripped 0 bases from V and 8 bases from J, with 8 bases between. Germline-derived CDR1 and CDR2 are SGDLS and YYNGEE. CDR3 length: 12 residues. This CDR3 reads CASSVDRKGYTF. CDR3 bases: TGTGCCAGCAGCGTAGACAGGAAGGGCTACACCTTC.

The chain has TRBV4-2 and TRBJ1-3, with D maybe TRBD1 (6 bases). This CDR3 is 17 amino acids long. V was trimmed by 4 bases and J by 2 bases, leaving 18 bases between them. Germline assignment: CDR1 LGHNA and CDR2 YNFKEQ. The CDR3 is CASSLSPNRATGNTIYF. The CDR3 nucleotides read TGTGCCAGCAGCCTGTCCCCTAACAGGGCGACTGGAAACACCATATATTTT.